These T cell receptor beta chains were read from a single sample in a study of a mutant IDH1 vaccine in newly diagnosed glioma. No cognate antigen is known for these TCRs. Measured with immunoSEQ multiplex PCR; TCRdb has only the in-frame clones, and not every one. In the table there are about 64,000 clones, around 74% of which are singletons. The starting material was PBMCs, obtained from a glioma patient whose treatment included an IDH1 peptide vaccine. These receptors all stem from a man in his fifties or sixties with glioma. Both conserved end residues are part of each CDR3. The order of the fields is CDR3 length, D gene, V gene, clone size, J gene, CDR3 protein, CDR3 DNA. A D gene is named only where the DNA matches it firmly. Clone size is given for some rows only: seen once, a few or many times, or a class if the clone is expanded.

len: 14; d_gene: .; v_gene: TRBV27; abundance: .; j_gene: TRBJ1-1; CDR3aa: CASTADRTNTEAFF; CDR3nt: TGTGCCAGCACTGCCGACAGGACCAACACTGAAGCTTTCTTT
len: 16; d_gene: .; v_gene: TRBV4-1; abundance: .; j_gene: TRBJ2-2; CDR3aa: CASSQDNGVNTGELFF; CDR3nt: TGCGCCAGCAGCCAAGATAACGGAGTGAACACCGGGGAGCTGTTTTTT
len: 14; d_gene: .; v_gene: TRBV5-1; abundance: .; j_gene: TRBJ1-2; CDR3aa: CASSRDIANYGYTF; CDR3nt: TGCGCCAGCAGCCGGGACATAGCTAACTATGGCTACACCTTC
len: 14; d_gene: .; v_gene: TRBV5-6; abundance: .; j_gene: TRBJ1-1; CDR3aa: CASTHRTIYTEAFF; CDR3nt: TGTGCCAGCACCCACAGGACCATTTACACTGAAGCTTTCTTT
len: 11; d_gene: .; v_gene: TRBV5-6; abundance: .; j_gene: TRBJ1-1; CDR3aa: CASSRNTEAFF; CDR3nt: TGTGCCAGCAGTCGTAACACTGAAGCTTTCTTT
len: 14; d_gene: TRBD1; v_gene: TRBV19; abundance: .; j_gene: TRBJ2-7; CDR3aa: CASSIGQGAYEQYF; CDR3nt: TGTGCCAGTAGTATCGGACAGGGGGCGTACGAGCAGTACTTC
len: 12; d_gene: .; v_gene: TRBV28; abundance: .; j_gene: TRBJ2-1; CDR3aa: CASSPTDKKQFF; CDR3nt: TGTGCCAGCAGTCCAACGGATAAGAAGCAGTTCTTC
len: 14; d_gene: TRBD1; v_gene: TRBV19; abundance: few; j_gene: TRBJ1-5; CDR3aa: CASSKGTGLRPQHF; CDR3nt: TGTGCCAGTAGTAAAGGGACAGGGCTTCGGCCCCAGCATTTT
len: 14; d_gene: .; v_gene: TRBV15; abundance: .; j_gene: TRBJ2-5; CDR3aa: CATSSRKSSETQYF; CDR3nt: TGTGCCACCAGCTCCAGGAAGAGTTCAGAGACCCAGTACTTC
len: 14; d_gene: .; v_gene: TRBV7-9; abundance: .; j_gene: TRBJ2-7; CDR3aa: CASSFLPQGGEQYF; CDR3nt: TGTGCCAGCAGCTTTCTGCCGCAGGGGGGCGAGCAGTACTTC
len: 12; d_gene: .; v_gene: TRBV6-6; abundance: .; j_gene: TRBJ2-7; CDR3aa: CASMDSSYEQYF; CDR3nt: TGTGCCAGTATGGACAGTTCCTACGAGCAGTACTTC
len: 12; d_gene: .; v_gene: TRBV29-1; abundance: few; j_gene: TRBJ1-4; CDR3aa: CSVAGVGEKLFF; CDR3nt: TGCAGCGTTGCGGGAGTCGGGGAAAAACTGTTTTTT
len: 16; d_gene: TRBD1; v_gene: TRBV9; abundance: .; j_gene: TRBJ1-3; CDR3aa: CASSAQDRGQGNTIYF; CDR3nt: TGTGCCAGCAGCGCTCAAGACAGGGGGCAAGGAAACACCATATATTTT
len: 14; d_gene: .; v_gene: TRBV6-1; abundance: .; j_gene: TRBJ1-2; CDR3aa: CASNAGRLNYGYTF; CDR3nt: TGTGCCAGCAACGCAGGGAGGTTAAACTATGGCTACACCTTC
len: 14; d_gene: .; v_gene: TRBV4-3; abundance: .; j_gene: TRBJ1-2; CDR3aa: CASSQDSRLYGYTF; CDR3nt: TGCGCCAGCAGCCAAGATAGCCGCCTCTATGGCTACACCTTC
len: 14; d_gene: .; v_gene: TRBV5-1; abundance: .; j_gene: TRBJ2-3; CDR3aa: CASRSGVSTDTQYF; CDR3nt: TGCGCCAGCAGGTCGGGGGTCAGCACAGATACGCAGTATTTT
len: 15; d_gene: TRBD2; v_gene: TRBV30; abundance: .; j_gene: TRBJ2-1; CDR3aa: CAWSRLGGGSNEQFF; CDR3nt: TGTGCCTGGAGTCGGTTGGGCGGGGGAAGCAATGAGCAGTTCTTC
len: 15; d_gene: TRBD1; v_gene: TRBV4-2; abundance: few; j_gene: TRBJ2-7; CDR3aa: CASTYSGTGEYEQYF; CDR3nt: TGTGCCAGCACCTACTCCGGGACAGGGGAATACGAGCAGTACTTC
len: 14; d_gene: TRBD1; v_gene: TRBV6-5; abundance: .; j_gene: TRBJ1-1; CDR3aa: CASSYGDRNTEAFF; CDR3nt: TGTGCCAGCAGTTACGGGGACAGGAACACTGAAGCTTTCTTT
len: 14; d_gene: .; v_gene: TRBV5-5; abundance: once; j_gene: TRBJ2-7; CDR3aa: CASSSDRTLGEQYF; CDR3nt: TGTGCCAGCAGCTCCGACCGGACTCTGGGCGAGCAGTACTTC
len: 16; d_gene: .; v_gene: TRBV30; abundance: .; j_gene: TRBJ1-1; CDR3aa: CAWSWTRGVRGTEAFF; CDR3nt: TGTGCCTGGAGTTGGACAAGAGGGGTGAGAGGCACTGAAGCTTTCTTT
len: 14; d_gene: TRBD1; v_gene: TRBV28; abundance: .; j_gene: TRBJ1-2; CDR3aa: CASSGGQGAGGYTF; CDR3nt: TGTGCCAGCAGTGGCGGACAGGGGGCGGGTGGCTACACCTTC
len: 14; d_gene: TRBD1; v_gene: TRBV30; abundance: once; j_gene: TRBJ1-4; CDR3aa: CAWMRGQEGEKLFF; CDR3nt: TGTGCCTGGATGAGGGGGCAGGAGGGTGAAAAACTGTTTTTT
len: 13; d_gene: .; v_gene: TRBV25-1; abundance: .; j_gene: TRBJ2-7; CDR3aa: CASSRQESYEQYF; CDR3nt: TGTGCCAGCAGTAGACAGGAGTCCTACGAGCAGTACTTC
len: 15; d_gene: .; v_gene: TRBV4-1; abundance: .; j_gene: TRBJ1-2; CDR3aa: CASSQSLGTNYGYTF; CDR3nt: TGCGCCAGCAGCCAATCCTTAGGGACTAACTATGGCTACACCTTC
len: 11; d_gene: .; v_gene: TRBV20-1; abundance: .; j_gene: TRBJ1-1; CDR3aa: CSARGEFQAFF; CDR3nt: TGCAGTGCTAGAGGAGAATTTCAAGCTTTCTTT
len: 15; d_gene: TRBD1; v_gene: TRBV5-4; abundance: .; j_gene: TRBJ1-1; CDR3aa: CASSFIDRGNTEAFF; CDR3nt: TGTGCCAGCAGCTTCATAGACAGGGGGAACACTGAAGCTTTCTTT
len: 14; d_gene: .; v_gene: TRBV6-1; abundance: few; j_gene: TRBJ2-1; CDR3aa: CASRFAESYNEQFF; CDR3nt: TGTGCCAGCCGGTTCGCGGAATCCTACAATGAGCAGTTCTTC
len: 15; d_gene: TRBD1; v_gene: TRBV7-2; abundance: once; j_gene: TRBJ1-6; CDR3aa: CASSLRTGGNSPLHF; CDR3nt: TGTGCCAGCAGCTTACGGACAGGGGGAAACTCACCCCTCCACTTT
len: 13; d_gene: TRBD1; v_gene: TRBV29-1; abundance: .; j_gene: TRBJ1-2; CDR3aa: CSVRQGGRRGYTF; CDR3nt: TGCAGCGTCCGACAGGGGGGCAGACGCGGCTACACCTTC
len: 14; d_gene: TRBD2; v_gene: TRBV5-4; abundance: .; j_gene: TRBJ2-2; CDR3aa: CASTTRGEGGELFF; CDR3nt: TGTGCCAGCACCACTCGGGGGGAGGGCGGGGAGCTGTTTTTT
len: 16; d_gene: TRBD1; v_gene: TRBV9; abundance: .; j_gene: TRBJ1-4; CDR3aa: CASSEFSGTVYEKLFF; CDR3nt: TGTGCCAGCAGCGAATTCTCCGGGACAGTGTATGAAAAACTGTTTTTT
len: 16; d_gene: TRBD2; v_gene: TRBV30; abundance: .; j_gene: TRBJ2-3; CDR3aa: CAWNRFIAGGSDTQYF; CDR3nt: TGTGCCTGGAACCGTTTTATAGCGGGGGGTTCAGATACGCAGTATTTT
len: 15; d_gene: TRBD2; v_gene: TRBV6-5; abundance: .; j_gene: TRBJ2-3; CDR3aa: CASRPTSGGTDTQYF; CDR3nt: TGTGCCAGCAGACCTACTAGCGGGGGCACAGATACGCAGTATTTT
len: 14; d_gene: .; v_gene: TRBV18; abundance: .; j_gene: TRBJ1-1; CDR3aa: CASSPQVSDTEAFF; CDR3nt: TGTGCCAGCTCACCACAGGTTAGCGACACTGAAGCTTTCTTT
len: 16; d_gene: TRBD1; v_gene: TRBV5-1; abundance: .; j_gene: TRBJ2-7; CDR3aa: CASSPPSGQGAYEQYF; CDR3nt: TGCGCCAGCAGCCCCCCTTCGGGACAGGGGGCCTACGAGCAGTACTTC